This T cell receptor beta chain was sequenced for a study of control samples from healthy donors and cancer patients. Only in-frame clones appear in the TCRdb table, and some are missing; sequencing was by immunoSEQ multiplex PCR. Here the sample spans 98,000 or so clones, about 80% being singletons. V lost 4 bases and J lost 8; bases outside the gene matches: 12. The CDR3 is 16 amino acids. Germline lookup yields CDR1 SGHRS and CDR2 YFSETQ. The chain links TRBV5-1 to TRBJ2-1, with 10 bases identical to TRBD2. The clonotype comes from a man younger than 30 in good health. Sample: blood. CDR3 region: CASSPLQRGGFDEQFF. DNA for the CDR3: TGCGCCAGCAGCCCCCTACAGCGGGGGGGTTTCGATGAGCAGTTCTTC.